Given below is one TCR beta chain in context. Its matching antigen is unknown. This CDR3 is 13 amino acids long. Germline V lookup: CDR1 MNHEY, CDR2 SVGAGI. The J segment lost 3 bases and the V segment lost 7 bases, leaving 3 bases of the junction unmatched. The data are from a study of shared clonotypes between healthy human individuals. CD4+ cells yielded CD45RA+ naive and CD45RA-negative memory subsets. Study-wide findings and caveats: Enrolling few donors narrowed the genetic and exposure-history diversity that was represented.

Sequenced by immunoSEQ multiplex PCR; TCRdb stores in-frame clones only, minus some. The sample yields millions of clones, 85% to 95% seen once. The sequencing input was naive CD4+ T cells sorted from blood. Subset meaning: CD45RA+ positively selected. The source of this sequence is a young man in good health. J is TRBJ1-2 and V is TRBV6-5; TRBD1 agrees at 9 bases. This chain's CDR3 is CASTRTGDYGYTF. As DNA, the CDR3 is TGTGCCAGCACCAGGACAGGGGACTATGGCTACACCTTC.